This T cell receptor beta chain was recovered during a study of T cells in Graves' hyperthyroidism and ophthalmopathy. Findings of the study overall: In the blood, most expanded thyroid clonotypes above 0.001 appeared as well.

Under 3 months was the duration of disease in ophthalmopathy patients, who also had a Clinical Activity Score of at least 3 and a NOSPECS grade of at least 4. Thyroid ultrasound and orbital computed tomography, with clinical symptoms and serum thyroxine and TRAb, informed diagnoses. TCR beta CDR3 sequences were amplified from RNA transcripts. During a first-round RT-PCR of the TCR CDR3, the HTBI primer set was used. One entry per CDR3 protein results from TCRdb running MiXCR on the multiplex PCR reads. The table includes some 580,000 distinct CDR3 sequences, around 16% detected once. Germline CDR1 SNHLY, CDR2 FYNNEI. There are 15 residues in the CDR3. Trimming took off 8 bases at V and 0 bases at J, with 15 bases between the two ends. This clonotype was recorded at least ten times. Its antigen is currently unknown.

The sequenced material came from blood. The rearrangement joins TRBV2 to TRBJ2-3; a weak D match, TRBD2 (5 bases). The TCR sequence derives from a woman aged 40 to 50 with Graves' ophthalmopathy. The CDR3 sequence: CASESLAPSTDTQYF. The CDR3 nucleotides are TGTGCCAGCGAATCCTTAGCGCCTAGCACAGATACGCAGTATTTT.